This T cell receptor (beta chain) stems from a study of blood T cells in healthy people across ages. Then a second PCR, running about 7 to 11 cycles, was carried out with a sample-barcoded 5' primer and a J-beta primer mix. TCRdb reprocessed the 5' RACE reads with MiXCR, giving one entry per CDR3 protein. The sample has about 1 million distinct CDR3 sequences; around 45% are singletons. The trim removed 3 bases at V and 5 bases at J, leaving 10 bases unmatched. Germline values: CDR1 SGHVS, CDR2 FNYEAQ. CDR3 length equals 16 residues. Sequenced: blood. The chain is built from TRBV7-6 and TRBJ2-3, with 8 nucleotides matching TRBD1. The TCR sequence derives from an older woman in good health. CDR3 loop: CASSFDRGPAGDTQYF. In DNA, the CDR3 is TGTGCCAGCAGCTTCGACAGGGGTCCTGCGGGAGATACGCAGTATTTT.